This T cell receptor (beta chain) originates from a study of T cell repertoires in cytomegalovirus infection. Study as a whole: Selected CMV epitopes included recently identified HLA-C-restricted ones as well as well-studied HLA-B-restricted ones.

Trimming cost V 5 bases and J 9 bases; bases outside gene matches: 3. The CDR3 length is 13 residues. As regards this clonotype: Its antigen is unknown.

TCRdb processed the reads anew with MiXCR; each CDR3 protein has one entry. The data show about 770,000 distinct CDR3 sequences, with 29% seen just once and around 12% held by the top ten. The receptor's source is a human donor in good health (CMV status not recorded). Some clones in this sample may be carry-over from other donors' samples. The material sequenced was cultured CD8+ T cells from PBMCs, taken from culture after CMV antigen stimulation. V usage is TRBV12-3 or TRBV12-4 and J usage is TRBJ2-1; 11 bases map to TRBD2. The CDR3 DNA sequence: TGTGCCAGCAGTCAGACTAGCGGGGTTGAGCAGTTCTTC. Its protein is CASSQTSGVEQFF.